The clone carrying this TCR beta chain was recorded once. Its antigen is undetermined. Unstimulated Tregs (CD4+CD25+CD127-) and CD4+CD25- non-Tregs were sorted from PBMCs. The assay was immunoSEQ multiplex PCR, and TCRdb's table has in-frame clones only and misses some. The table has under 95,000 clones, less than 95% seen once; the top ten hold approximately 0.35%. The data were taken from a study of Tregs in tolerant kidney transplant recipients. For the study at large: The nonmyeloablative bone marrow transplants came from related graft donors, with transient mixed chimerism.

Whole-study findings and limits: Nucleotide sequences could not be compared across some patients' samples due to primer changes. Validation in larger populations is needed because few patients were studied.

This sequence was found in a human donor who received a combined kidney and bone marrow transplant. Sequenced here: Tregs from blood, sampled before the transplant.

CDR3 bases: TGTGCCAGTAGTATTAGGAGCGGGACAGCCTACGAGCAGTACTTC. This codes for CASSIRSGTAYEQYF. V and J are TRBV19 and TRBJ2-7, with D possibly being TRBD1 or TRBD2 (7 bases each). Trimming left V 3 bases short and J 2 bases short, with 14 bases between. The CDR3 is 15 residues long. Per the germline V gene, CDR1 is LNHDA and CDR2 is SQIVND (reference sequence).